Sequencing of this TCR beta chain was carried out in a study of cytomegalovirus exposure and HLA in healthy donors. Whole-study results and caveats: In a later analysis, productive TCRs from donors in an Asian-associated ancestry cluster reportedly carried fewer N-insertions than the cohort mean. HLA allele associations emerged for roughly 17,000 TCR beta sequences in a later analysis, at 0.05 false discovery rate. In a later analysis, CMV-associated beta chains were mostly HLA-associated, it appeared.

The length of the CDR3 is 14 residues. Trimming took 5 bases from V and 7 from J; bases not matched to a gene: 7. CDR1 and CDR2 from the germline V gene are SGHNT and YENEEA. PCR used 60 Vbeta primers and 13 Jbeta primers. Per the original methods: Per a later analysis, the number of unique TCR beta chains was approximately 73 million, of which about 11 million were shared. Method: immunoSEQ multiplex PCR; TCRdb's copy keeps in-frame clones and lacks some. V, J and clone size are taken as reported in that table, and D and trimming were inferred from the DNA itself. The sample includes about 200,000 clones, 60% to 85% of them seen just once. For this clone: What it binds is unknown.

The genes are TRBV11-3 and TRBJ2-2; 7 bases are a match to TRBD1. The sequenced material came from PBMCs. The receptor's source is a woman between 35 and 50 years old in good health and CMV-seronegative. CDR3 in amino acids: CASSTGTVGGELFF. The CDR3 nucleotides read TGTGCCAGCAGCACAGGGACAGTTGGCGGGGAGCTGTTTTTT. The whole variable domain, remainder taken from reference TRBV11-3 and TRBJ2-2, is EAGVVQSPRYKIIEKKQPVAFWCNPISGHNTLYWYLQNLGQGPELLIRYENEEAVDDSQLPKDRFSAERLKGVDSTLKIQPAELGDSAVYLCASSTGTVGGELFFGEGSRLTVL.